This TCR beta chain derives from a study of T cells in Graves' hyperthyroidism and ophthalmopathy (dated by TCRdb to the late 2010s). About the full investigation: Peripheral blood samples were taken at initial diagnosis, before any treatment was given. TCR V-J signatures able to tell the groups apart were searched for in a discovery cohort of approximately 95 patients, of whom under 45 had Graves' ophthalmopathy and about 60 had stable Graves' hyperthyroidism. Whether ophthalmopathy could be predicted prospectively was tested in an independent validation cohort made up of about 18 hyperthyroidism patients plus 17 patients who later progressed to ophthalmopathy. The approximately 100 discovery patients were divided at random into training and test sets in a 7:3 ratio. The study also compared thyroid tissue and blood T-cell repertoires from about six Graves' hyperthyroidism patients. Following sampling, methimazole starting at 30 mg daily was given to hyperthyroidism patients, and high-dose intravenous methylprednisolone was given to ophthalmopathy patients. According to the paper, TCR Vbeta CDR3 sequencing was carried out on over 130 peripheral blood samples, which came from some 41 ophthalmopathy, 75 or so hyperthyroidism and approximately 17 progressor patients. Study-level results and caveats: Blood samples also contained most of the expanded thyroid clonotypes (frequency above 0.001), which suggests that blood repertoires may reflect thyroid immune responses. During validation, the model predicted progression to ophthalmopathy a median of approximately 6 months ahead of onset, with roughly 65% sensitivity and 72.22% specificity. A model built on a 13 V-J signature distinguished ophthalmopathy from stable hyperthyroidism, reaching about 89% sensitivity and around 81% specificity in cross-validation and 80%/75% in testing. No statistical method was used to fix the sample size in advance, and group allocation was not hidden from the investigators.

Graves' hyperthyroidism was defined as stable when no progression to ophthalmopathy occurred over 18 months of follow-up. Hyperthyroidism patients were newly diagnosed, had a disease duration of under 2 months, and were aged 18 to 65 years. Exclusion was applied to patients with uncontrolled infections, other autoimmune diseases, pregnancy or lactation. Diagnoses were based on clinical symptoms, serum thyroxine and TRAb, thyroid ultrasound and orbital computed tomography. Ficoll-Paque density gradient centrifugation was used to isolate PBMCs from approximately 10 ml of fresh peripheral blood. Total RNA was extracted using Trizol reagent, and RNA quality was assessed on an Agilent 2100 Bioanalyzer. TCR beta CDR3 regions were amplified from RNA transcripts. For the first round of RT-PCR on the TCR CDR3, the HTBI primer set was used together with the Qiagen OneStep RT-PCR kit. Libraries were constructed in a second round of multiplex PCR, after which size selection and purification were performed. The libraries were sequenced on an Illumina HiSeq2000 using paired-end 100 bp reads. Turning to the authors' computational methods: Raw data were processed with SOAPnuke, discarding reads with adapters, uncalled bases, mean Phred below 15, or no exact constant-primer or identifier match. High-quality paired reads were merged with COPE v1.2.5, and unique nucleotide sequences were defined as clonotypes. MiTCR v1.1 was used to align clonotypes to the IMGT TRBV, TRBD and TRBJ reference segments. The analysis included only V-J combinations with a frequency above 0.0001, which together covered approximately 99% of the repertoires. The TCS score was defined as F50 (clonal expansion) divided by E x V (chaos), with BLOSUM62-based TCRdist calculated between CDR3 peptides within each V-J. Welch's t-statistics and random forest reduced just over 500 V-J features to about 12, which were used in a naive Bayes classifier (R e1071). The public sequencing data were trimmed at Q25 with fastp and processed into clonotypes with MiXCR by TCRdb, which kept only in-frame beta chains. Identical CDR3 proteins give one entry, which carries the most common genes and DNA. TCRdb, rather than the study authors, made the V and J calls. This sample lists approximately 370,000 distinct CDR3 sequences; 15% were detected once. The ten most abundant clones make up approximately 32% of the sample.

This clonotype was observed a handful of times. No antigen is known for it. No quality values exist for individual bases; no much larger clone is one base distant. The CDR3 starts with the cysteine, ends with the phenylalanine, and has 16 residues. The only DNA kept is the CDR3, 48 bases in frame from the first base. Via the germline V gene, CDR1 is SGDLS and CDR2 YYNGEE. Trimming costs V 0 bases and J 0 bases, and their ends lie 10 bases apart. In this chain, TRBV9 is recombined with TRBJ1-3; the D gene is unclear. The sample consisted of blood. The receptor was isolated from a young woman with Graves' hyperthyroidism. Here the CDR3 is given as CASSVAATISGNTIYF. The DNA reads TGTGCCAGCAGCGTAGCTGCGACAATCTCTGGAAACACCATATATTTT.